The TCR beta chain described here comes from a study of blood T cell repertoires in COVID-19. At the level of the study: PBMCs, B-cell-depleted T cells, or T cells provided the cDNA or gDNA that made up the material.

Unmatched junction bases numbered 12, after V lost 6 bases and J lost 4 bases. CDR1 and CDR2 (germline): SGHVS, FQNEAQ. There are 16 residues in the CDR3. TCRdb's copy holds only in-frame clones and misses some; the assay was immunoSEQ multiplex PCR. The sample lists more than 250,000 clones; over 65% were seen once. The sample taken for sequencing was peripheral blood. This TCR came from a man aged 60-69 years who had recovered from COVID-19. The chain couples TRBV7-8 to TRBJ2-1; 7 nucleotides line up with TRBD2. The CDR3 nucleotides read TGTGCCAGCAGATTACTTCGGGGGGAGGGATACAATGAGCAGTTCTTC. Translation: CASRLLRGEGYNEQFF. The full variable domain, completed using reference TRBV7-8 and TRBJ2-1, is GAGVSQSPRYKVAKRGQDVALRCDPISGHVSLFWYQQALGQGPEFLTYFQNEAQLDKSGLPSDRFFAERPEGSVSTLKIQRTQQEDSAVYLCASRLLRGEGYNEQFFGPGTRLTVL.